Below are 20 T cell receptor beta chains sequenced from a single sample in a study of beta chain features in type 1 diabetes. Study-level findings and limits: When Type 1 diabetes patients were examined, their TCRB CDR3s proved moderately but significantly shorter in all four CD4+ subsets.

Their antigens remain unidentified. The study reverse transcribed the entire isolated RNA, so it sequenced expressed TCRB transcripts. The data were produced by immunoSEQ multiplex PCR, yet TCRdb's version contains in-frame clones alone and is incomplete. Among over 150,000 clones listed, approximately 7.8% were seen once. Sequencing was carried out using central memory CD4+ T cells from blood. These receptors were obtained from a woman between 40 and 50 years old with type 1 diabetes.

In nucleotides, the CDR3 is TGTGCCAGCAGCTCCCACAGGTCAGGGTTTCCCGGGGAGCTGTTTTTT. This sequence encodes CASSSHRSGFPGELFF. The chain employs TRBV5-6 and TRBJ2-2, with D possibly matching TRBD1 (5 bases). The CDR3 is 16 residues long. From germline, CDR1 is SGHDT and CDR2 YYEEEE. V was trimmed by 3 bases and J by 6 bases, leaving 18 bases between them.

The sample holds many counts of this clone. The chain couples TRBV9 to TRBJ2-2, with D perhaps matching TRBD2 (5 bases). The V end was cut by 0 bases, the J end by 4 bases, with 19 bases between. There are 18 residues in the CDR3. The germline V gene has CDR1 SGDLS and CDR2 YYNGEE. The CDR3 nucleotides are TGTGCCAGCAGCGTAGGGGCTAGCCCGCGATTTGGCACCGGGGAGCTGTTTTTT. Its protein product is CASSVGASPRFGTGELFF.

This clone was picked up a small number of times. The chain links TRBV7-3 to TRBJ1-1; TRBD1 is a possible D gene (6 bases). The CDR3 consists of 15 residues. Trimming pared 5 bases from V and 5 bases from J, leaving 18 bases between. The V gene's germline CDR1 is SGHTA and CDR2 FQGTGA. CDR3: CASSRSPGEITEAFF. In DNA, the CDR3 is TGTGCCAGCAGCCGAAGCCCAGGGGAAATAACTGAAGCTTTCTTT.

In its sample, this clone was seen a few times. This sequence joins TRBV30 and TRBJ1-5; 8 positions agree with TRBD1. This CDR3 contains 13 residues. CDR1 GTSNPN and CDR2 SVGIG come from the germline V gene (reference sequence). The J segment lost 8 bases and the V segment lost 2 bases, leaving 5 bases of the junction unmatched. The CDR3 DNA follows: TGTGCCTGGAGTAAACAGGGACAGGAGCCCCAGCATTTT. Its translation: CAWSKQGQEPQHF.

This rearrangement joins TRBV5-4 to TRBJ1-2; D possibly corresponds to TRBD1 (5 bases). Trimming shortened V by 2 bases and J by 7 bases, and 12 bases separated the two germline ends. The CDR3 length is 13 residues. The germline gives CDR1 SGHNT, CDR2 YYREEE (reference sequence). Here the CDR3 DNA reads TGTGCCAGCAGCTTCACAGGCAATCCTGGCTACACCTTC. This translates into CASSFTGNPGYTF.

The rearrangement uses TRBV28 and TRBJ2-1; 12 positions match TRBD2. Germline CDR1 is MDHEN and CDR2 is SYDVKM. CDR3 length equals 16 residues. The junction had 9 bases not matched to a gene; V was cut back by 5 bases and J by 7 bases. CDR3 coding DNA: TGTGCCAGCAGTACCCGGACTAGCGGGAATCTGAATGAGCAGTTCTTC. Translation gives CASSTRTSGNLNEQFF.

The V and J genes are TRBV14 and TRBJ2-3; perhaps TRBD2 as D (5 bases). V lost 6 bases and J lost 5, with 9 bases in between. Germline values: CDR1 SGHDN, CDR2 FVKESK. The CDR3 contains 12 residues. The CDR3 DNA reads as TGTGCCAGCAGTCCGGGGATAGATACGCAGTATTTT. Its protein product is CASSPGIDTQYF.

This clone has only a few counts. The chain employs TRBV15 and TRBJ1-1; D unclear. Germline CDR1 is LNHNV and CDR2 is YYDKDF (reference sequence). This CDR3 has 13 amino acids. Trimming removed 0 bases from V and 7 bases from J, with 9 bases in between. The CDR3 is CATSRERRDEAFF. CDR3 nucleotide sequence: TGTGCCACCAGCAGAGAGCGGAGGGATGAAGCTTTCTTT.

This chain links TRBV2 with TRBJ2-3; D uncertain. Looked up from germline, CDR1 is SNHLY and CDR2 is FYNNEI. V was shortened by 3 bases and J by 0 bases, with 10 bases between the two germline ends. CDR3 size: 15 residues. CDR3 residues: CASSENSPSTDTQYF. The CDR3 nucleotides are TGTGCCAGCAGTGAGAACAGCCCCAGCACAGATACGCAGTATTTT.

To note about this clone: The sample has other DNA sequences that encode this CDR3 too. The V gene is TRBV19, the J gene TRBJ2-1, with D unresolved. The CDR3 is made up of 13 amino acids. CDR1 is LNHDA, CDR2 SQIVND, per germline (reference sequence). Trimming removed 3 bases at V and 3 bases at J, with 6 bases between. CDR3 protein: CASSIPLYNEQFF. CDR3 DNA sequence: TGTGCCAGTAGTATCCCCCTCTACAATGAGCAGTTCTTC.

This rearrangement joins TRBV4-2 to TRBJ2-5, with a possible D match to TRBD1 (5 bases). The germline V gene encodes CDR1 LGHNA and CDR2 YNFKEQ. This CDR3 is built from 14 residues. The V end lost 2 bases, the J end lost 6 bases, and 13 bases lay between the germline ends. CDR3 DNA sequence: TGTGCCAGCAGCCAATCCTTAGGGGTCCAGACCCAGTACTTC. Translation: CASSQSLGVQTQYF.

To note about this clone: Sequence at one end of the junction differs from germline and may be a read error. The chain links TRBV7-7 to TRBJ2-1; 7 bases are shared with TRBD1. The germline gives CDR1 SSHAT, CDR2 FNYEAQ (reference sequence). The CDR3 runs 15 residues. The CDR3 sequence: CASSLTYDRDNEQFF. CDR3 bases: TGTGCTAGCAGCTTGACATATGACAGGGACAATGAGCAGTTCTTC.

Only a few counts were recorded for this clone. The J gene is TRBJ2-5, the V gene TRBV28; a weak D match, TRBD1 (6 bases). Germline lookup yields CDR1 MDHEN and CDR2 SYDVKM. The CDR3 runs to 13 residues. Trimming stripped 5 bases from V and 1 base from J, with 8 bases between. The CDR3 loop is CASSRTAQETQYF. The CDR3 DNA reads TGTGCCAGCAGTCGGACAGCCCAAGAGACCCAGTACTTC.

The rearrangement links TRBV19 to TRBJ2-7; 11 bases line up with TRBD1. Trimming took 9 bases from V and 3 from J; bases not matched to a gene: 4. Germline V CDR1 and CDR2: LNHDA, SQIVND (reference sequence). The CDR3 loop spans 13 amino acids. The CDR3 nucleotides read TGTGCCAGCGAGGGGACAGGGGGCTACGAGCAGTACTTC. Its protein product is CASEGTGGYEQYF.

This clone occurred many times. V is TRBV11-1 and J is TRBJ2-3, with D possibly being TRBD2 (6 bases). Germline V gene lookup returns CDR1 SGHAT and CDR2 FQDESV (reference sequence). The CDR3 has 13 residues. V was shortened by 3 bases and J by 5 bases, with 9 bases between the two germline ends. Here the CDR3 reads CASSFETRDTQYF. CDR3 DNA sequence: TGTGCCAGCAGCTTCGAGACTAGAGATACGCAGTATTTT.

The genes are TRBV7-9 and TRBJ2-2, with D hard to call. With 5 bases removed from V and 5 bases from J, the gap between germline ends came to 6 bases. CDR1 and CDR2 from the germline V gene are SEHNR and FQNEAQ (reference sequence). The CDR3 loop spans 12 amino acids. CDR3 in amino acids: CASSRVTGELFF. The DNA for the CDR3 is TGTGCCAGCAGCCGGGTGACCGGGGAGCTGTTTTTT.

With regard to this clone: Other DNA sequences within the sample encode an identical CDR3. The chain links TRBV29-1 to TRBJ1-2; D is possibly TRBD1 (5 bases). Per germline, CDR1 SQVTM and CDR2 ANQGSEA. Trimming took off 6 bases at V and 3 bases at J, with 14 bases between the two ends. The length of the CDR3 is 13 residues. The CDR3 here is CSVRGGLDYGYTF. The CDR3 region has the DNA TGCAGCGTCCGGGGGGGTTTGGACTATGGCTACACCTTC.

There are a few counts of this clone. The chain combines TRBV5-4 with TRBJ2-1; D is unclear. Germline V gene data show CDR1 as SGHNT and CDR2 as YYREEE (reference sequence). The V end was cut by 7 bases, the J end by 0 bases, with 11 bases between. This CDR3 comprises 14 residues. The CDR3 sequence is CASGLTGSYNEQFF. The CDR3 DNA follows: TGTGCCAGCGGCCTTACGGGCTCCTACAATGAGCAGTTCTTC.

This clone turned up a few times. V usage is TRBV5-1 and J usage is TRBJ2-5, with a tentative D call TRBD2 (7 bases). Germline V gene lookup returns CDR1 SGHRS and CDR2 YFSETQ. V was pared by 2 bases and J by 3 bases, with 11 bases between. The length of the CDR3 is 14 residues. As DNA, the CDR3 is TGCGCCAGCAGCTTCGGCGGGGGCAAAGAGACCCAGTACTTC. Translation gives CASSFGGGKETQYF.

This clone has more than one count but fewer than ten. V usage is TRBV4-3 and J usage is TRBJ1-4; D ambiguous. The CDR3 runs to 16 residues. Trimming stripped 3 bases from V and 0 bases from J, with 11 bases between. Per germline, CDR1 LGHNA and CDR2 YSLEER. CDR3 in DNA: TGCGCCAGCAGCCAGGTGGCAGTTGCAACTAATGAAAAACTGTTTTTT. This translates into CASSQVAVATNEKLFF.